The rows below give T cell receptor beta chains drawn from one sample of a study of cytomegalovirus exposure and HLA in healthy donors. This table comes from immunoSEQ multiplex PCR, and its TCRdb copy is limited to in-frame clones, with some not included. The table lists over 150,000 clones, about 84% of them singletons. The sample consisted of PBMCs. These receptors were taken from a man aged 18 to 29 in good health and CMV-seronegative. CDR3s include the opening cysteine and the closing phenylalanine or tryptophan. D genes are given only for firm matches. Size is omitted from some rows. Given values are once, few, many or a class for expanded clones.

11,.,.,TRBV6-5,TRBJ2-5,CASNNRGERYF,TGTGCCAGCAACAATCGGGGAGAGCGGTACTTC
14,.,TRBD2,TRBV19,TRBJ2-1,CASSIVAGVDEQFF,TGTGCCAGTAGTATAGTGGCGGGAGTGGATGAGCAGTTCTTC
16,.,TRBD2,TRBV19,TRBJ2-1,CASSGSGGSPYNEQFF,TGTGCCAGTAGTGGTAGCGGGGGGTCTCCCTACAATGAGCAGTTCTTC
14,.,.,TRBV7-2,TRBJ1-3,CASSFRSSGNTIYF,TGTGCCAGCAGCTTTAGGAGCTCTGGAAACACCATATATTTT
16,.,TRBD1,TRBV27,TRBJ1-2,CASSLKKGAGENGYTF,TGTGCCAGCAGTTTAAAGAAGGGGGCAGGAGAGAATGGCTACACCTTC
15,.,.,TRBV6-1,TRBJ2-7,CASSEVRMGADEQYF,TGTGCCAGCAGTGAGGTGAGAATGGGGGCCGACGAGCAGTACTTC
15,.,.,TRBV5-6,TRBJ2-2,CASSFRTMNTGELFF,TGTGCCAGCAGCTTCCGGACTATGAACACCGGGGAGCTGTTTTTT
14,.,TRBD2,TRBV2,TRBJ2-7,CASSVNSGSGEQYF,TGTGCCAGCAGTGTTAATAGCGGGAGCGGCGAGCAGTACTTC
16,.,TRBD2,TRBV10-3,TRBJ2-2,CAIASGTAANTGELFF,TGTGCCATCGCTAGCGGGACAGCAGCGAACACCGGGGAGCTGTTTTTT
14,.,.,TRBV6-5,TRBJ2-7,CASSYSPGNYEQYF,TGTGCCAGCAGTTACTCGCCAGGAAACTACGAGCAGTACTTC
15,.,.,TRBV19,TRBJ2-2,CASSPPGSDTGELFF,TGTGCCAGTAGCCCCCCGGGGTCGGACACCGGGGAGCTGTTTTTT
12,once,.,TRBV7-9,TRBJ1-4,CSSSPGGEKLFF,TGTTCCAGCAGCCCCGGGGGGGAAAAACTGTTTTTT
13,.,TRBD2,TRBV7-9,TRBJ2-1,CASSFERELEQFF,TGTGCCAGCAGCTTTGAGCGGGAGCTTGAGCAGTTCTTC
11,.,.,TRBV25-1,TRBJ1-1,CASSGGPEAFF,TGTGCCAGCAGTGGGGGGCCTGAAGCTTTCTTT
13,.,TRBD1,TRBV27,TRBJ2-7,CATQDRARDEQYF,TGTGCCACTCAGGACAGGGCAAGAGACGAGCAGTACTTC
14,.,.,TRBV5-4,TRBJ1-1,CASSLWSRPFEAFF,TGTGCCAGCAGCTTGTGGAGTCGGCCTTTTGAAGCTTTCTTT
15,.,.,TRBV28,TRBJ2-6,CASSSSTTGANVLTF,TGTGCCAGCAGTTCATCCACTACTGGGGCCAACGTCCTGACTTTC
15,.,.,TRBV7-3,TRBJ2-5,CASRTEGTLQETQYF,TGTGCCAGCAGGACGGAGGGGACCCTACAAGAGACCCAGTACTTC
15,.,TRBD2,TRBV7-2,TRBJ2-1,CASSPSGGRSDEQFF,TGTGCCAGCAGCCCATCGGGCGGGAGGAGCGATGAGCAGTTCTTC
14,.,TRBD1,TRBV5-1,TRBJ2-2,CASSLKGATGELFF,TGCGCCAGCAGCTTGAAGGGGGCCACCGGGGAGCTGTTTTTT
11,.,.,TRBV6-1,TRBJ1-2,CASRRNYGYTF,TGTGCCAGCAGGAGGAACTATGGCTACACCTTC
15,.,.,TRBV19,TRBJ2-7,CASSPPPGRRSEQYF,TGTGCCAGTAGTCCCCCCCCTGGGAGGCGTAGCGAGCAGTACTTC
16,.,TRBD1,TRBV6-1,TRBJ1-1,CASSVSPHRGNTEAFF,TGTGCCAGCAGTGTTTCCCCGCACAGGGGTAACACTGAAGCTTTCTTT
12,.,TRBD1,TRBV25-1,TRBJ1-2,CASGPGGYGYTF,TGTGCCAGCGGACCAGGGGGCTATGGCTACACCTTC
15,few,.,TRBV13,TRBJ1-3,CASSLTGTSGNTIYF,TGTGCCAGCAGCTTAACAGGAACCTCTGGAAACACCATATATTTT